This is a list of T cell receptor beta chains from one sample in a study of control samples from healthy donors and cancer patients. Clones were read by immunoSEQ multiplex PCR, and TCRdb kept only the in-frame ones, dropping some. Of fewer than 100,000 clones in the sample, approximately 91% were seen once. Specimen: blood. Receptors originate from a woman between 45 and 60 years old in good health. Each CDR3 is given with its conserved first and last residue. D genes are given only for firm matches. Only some rows state a clone size, as once, few, many or a class for expanded clones.

clone_size	v_call	d_call	j_call	cdr3_aa	cdr3_nt
few	TRBV5-6	.	TRBJ1-2	CASSLVGVDGYTF	TGTGCCAGCAGCTTGGTCGGGGTCGACGGCTACACCTTC
.	TRBV29-1	.	TRBJ2-2	CSVDRTNTGELFF	TGCAGCGTCGACAGGACAAACACCGGGGAGCTGTTTTTT